The 20 T cell receptor beta chains in this list originate from one sample, sequenced in a study of cytomegalovirus exposure and HLA in healthy donors. The PCR contained 60 Vbeta and 13 Jbeta primers. The repertoire was sequenced with immunoSEQ multiplex PCR; TCRdb's copy has only in-frame clones and lacks some. With 100,000 to 150,000 clones in the sample, the ten largest clones hold roughly 1.5%. Input material: PBMCs. These receptors all come from a woman aged 40 to 50 in good health and CMV-seronegative.

The chain joins TRBV20-1 to TRBJ1-6, with unresolved D. The CDR3 length is 11 residues. The ends were cut back, 3 bases at V and 10 bases at J, with 7 bases in the middle. CDR1 and CDR2 from the germline V gene are DFQATT and SNEGSKA (reference sequence). The CDR3 bases are TGCAGTGCTAGCCCCAGGTCACCCCTCCACTTT. Translated: CSASPRSPLHF.

The chain employs TRBV19 and TRBJ1-1, with TRBD1 as a possible D gene (6 bases). Germline V gene data show CDR1 as LNHDA and CDR2 as SQIVND (reference sequence). This CDR3 comprises 15 residues. V lost 3 bases, J lost 4 bases, and 15 bases lay in between. The CDR3 here is CASSIWTARGTEAFF. The CDR3 region has the DNA TGTGCCAGTAGTATTTGGACAGCCCGGGGCACTGAAGCTTTCTTT. The whole variable domain, remainder taken from reference TRBV19 and TRBJ1-1, is DGGITQSPKYLFRKEGQNVTLSCEQNLNHDAMYWYRQDPGQGLRLIYYSQIVNDFQKGDIAEGYSVSREKKESFPLTVTSAQKNPTAFYLCASSIWTARGTEAFFGQGTRLTVV.

The rearrangement joins TRBV25-1 to TRBJ2-2; D might be TRBD1 (5 bases). Per germline, CDR1 MGHDK and CDR2 SYGVNS. The CDR3 is 18 amino acids. Trimming cost V 2 bases and J 0 bases, with 16 bases left between them. DNA of the CDR3: TGTGCCAGCAGTGAAGTGGGAAGGGGTGAATCGAACACCGGGGAGCTGTTTTTT. Its protein product is CASSEVGRGESNTGELFF.

This chain uses TRBV7-2 with TRBJ2-7, with TRBD1 identical over 10 bases. V was clipped by 3 bases and J by 7 bases; unmatched bases: 3. Germline CDR1 and CDR2: SGHTA and FQGNSA. The CDR3 is made up of 13 amino acids. The CDR3 loop is CASSLDRGGEQYV. The CDR3, as DNA: TGTGCCAGCAGCTTGGACAGGGGGGGGGAGCAGTACGTC.

This rearrangement joins TRBV6-5 to TRBJ1-2; D not resolved. The germline V gene has CDR1 MNHEY and CDR2 SVGAGI. This CDR3 contains 15 residues. The germline V and J ends were trimmed by 2 bases and 4 bases, with 14 bases remaining between them. The CDR3 protein is CASSYNSAKGYGYTF. The CDR3 DNA reads TGTGCCAGCAGTTACAATAGCGCCAAGGGCTATGGCTACACCTTC.

The genes are TRBV2 and TRBJ2-2; D possibly corresponds to TRBD1 (5 bases). Germline V lookup: CDR1 SNHLY, CDR2 FYNNEI. V was pared by 6 bases and J by 6 bases, with 14 bases between. This CDR3 has 14 residues. This CDR3 reads CASRLRVQSGELFF. DNA of the CDR3: TGTGCCAGCAGGCTCAGGGTACAGTCCGGGGAGCTGTTTTTT.

The CDR3 bases are TGCGCCAGCGGAGCAGGGTGGTTATCGGGCACTGAAGCTTTCTTT. This gives the protein CASGAGWLSGTEAFF. The V and J genes are TRBV5-1 and TRBJ1-1; tentatively, D is TRBD1 (5 bases). The V end was cut by 7 bases, the J end by 4 bases, with 20 bases between. CDR1 and CDR2 from the germline V gene are SGHRS and YFSETQ. The CDR3 covers 15 residues. Together with reference TRBV5-1 and TRBJ1-1, the CDR3 gives the full variable domain: KAGVTQTPRYLIKTRGQQVTLSCSPISGHRSVSWYQQTPGQGLQFLFEYFSETQRNKGNFPGRFSGRQFSNSRSEMNVSTLELGDSALYLCASGAGWLSGTEAFFGQGTRLTVV.

The chain has TRBV19 and TRBJ1-1; the D gene is possibly TRBD1 (6 bases). V shed 6 bases and J shed 2 bases, with 10 bases lying between them. The CDR3 runs to 13 residues. Per the germline V gene, CDR1 is LNHDA and CDR2 is SQIVND (reference sequence). The CDR3 sequence: CASSQQGNTEAFF. The CDR3 DNA follows: TGTGCCAGTAGCCAACAGGGAAACACTGAAGCTTTCTTT. The variable domain in full, completed from reference TRBV19 and TRBJ1-1, reads DGGITQSPKYLFRKEGQNVTLSCEQNLNHDAMYWYRQDPGQGLRLIYYSQIVNDFQKGDIAEGYSVSREKKESFPLTVTSAQKNPTAFYLCASSQQGNTEAFFGQGTRLTVV.

The chain is built from TRBV10-3 and TRBJ1-4; no firm D call. V lost 2 bases and J lost 3, with 19 bases in between. The CDR3 sequence is 18 residues long. CDR1 and CDR2 from the germline V gene are ENHRY and SYGVKD. CDR3 coding DNA: TGTGCCATCAGTGAGCGCGCCCGCACGGGAGCGTCTAATGAAAAACTGTTTTTT. Amino acid sequence: CAISERARTGASNEKLFF.

The rearrangement joins TRBV5-6 to TRBJ2-5; weak D call: TRBD2 (6 bases). The CDR3 runs to 14 residues. Trimming shortened V by 4 bases and J by 2 bases, and 12 bases separated the two germline ends. Germline lookup yields CDR1 SGHDT and CDR2 YYEEEE. The CDR3 sequence: CASSTGTLQETQYF. As DNA, the CDR3 is TGTGCCAGCAGCACCGGGACTTTACAAGAGACCCAGTACTTC.

As DNA, the CDR3 is TGCGCCAGCAGCTTTGACCCGGGTGGCTACACCTTC. Residues: CASSFDPGGYTF. The chain carries TRBV5-1 and TRBJ1-2, with no clear D. In germline, CDR1 is SGHRS, CDR2 YFSETQ. The V end lost 2 bases, the J end lost 7 bases, and 9 bases lay between the germline ends. The CDR3 contains 12 residues.

This chain uses TRBV6-1 with TRBJ1-1; D not resolved. This CDR3 comprises 14 residues. Germline CDR1 and CDR2: MNHNS and SASEGT. V was pared by 6 bases and J by 1 base, with 12 bases between. The CDR3 DNA sequence: TGTGCCAGCAGCTCCCGGGTGGAGAACACTGAAGCTTTCTTT. It specifies CASSSRVENTEAFF.

The chain links TRBV11-2 to TRBJ1-1; 7 bases are shared with TRBD1. The CDR3 runs to 14 residues. From germline, CDR1 is SGHAT and CDR2 FQNNGV. Trimming at V came to 6 bases and at J to 5 bases, leaving 9 bases not matched to a gene. CDR3 DNA sequence: TGTGCCAGCAGGGATGAGAGGGGGCTGACTGAAGCTTTCTTT. This codes for CASRDERGLTEAFF.

On this clone itself: This specimen includes other DNA sequences encoding the same CDR3. The rearrangement joins TRBV7-6 to TRBJ1-1, with 8 bases lining up with TRBD1. The germline CDR1 and CDR2 sequences are SGHVS and FNYEAQ. The CDR3 runs 15 residues. J gave up 0 bases and V 6 bases, and 6 bases lay outside the gene matches. CDR3 region: CASSSGGEVNTEAFF. For the CDR3, the DNA is TGTGCCAGCAGTTCAGGGGGCGAGGTGAACACTGAAGCTTTCTTT.

The V and J genes are TRBV7-3 and TRBJ2-5; possible D gene TRBD2, 5 bases. The germline V gene has CDR1 SGHTA and CDR2 FQGTGA. This CDR3 has 13 amino acids. V was pared by 2 bases and J by 2 bases, with 6 bases between. The CDR3 loop is CASSLGRQETQYF. The CDR3 DNA reads TGTGCCAGCAGCTTAGGGAGACAAGAGACCCAGTACTTC.

This chain joins TRBV27 and TRBJ2-3; D possibly corresponds to TRBD2 (6 bases). V was cut by 2 bases and J by 2 bases, with 17 bases left in between. Germline CDR1 is MNHEY and CDR2 is SMNVEV (reference sequence). The CDR3 extends over 17 amino acids. In DNA form, the CDR3 reads TGTGCCAGCAGTTTAAGTGGGGGGTCAATCAACACAGATACGCAGTATTTT. Translated: CASSLSGGSINTDTQYF.

This chain uses TRBV27 with TRBJ2-1; 7 bases line up with TRBD2. The CDR3 sequence is 15 residues long. Losses at the gene ends were 8 bases for V and 0 bases for J; bases not matched to a gene: 7. Per the germline V gene, CDR1 is MNHEY and CDR2 is SMNVEV (reference sequence). The CDR3 DNA follows: TGTGCCAGCGTAAATCGGGGGGTCTCCTACAATGAGCAGTTCTTC. Its translation: CASVNRGVSYNEQFF.

The chain couples TRBV5-1 to TRBJ2-7, with D unresolved. The CDR3 extends over 11 amino acids. With 5 bases removed from V and 2 bases from J, the gap between germline ends came to 5 bases. Per the germline V gene, CDR1 is SGHRS and CDR2 is YFSETQ. DNA of the CDR3: TGCGCCAGCAGGTCGGCCTACGAGCAGTACTTC. It encodes CASRSAYEQYF. Full variable domain (rest looked up from reference TRBV5-1 and TRBJ2-7): KAGVTQTPRYLIKTRGQQVTLSCSPISGHRSVSWYQQTPGQGLQFLFEYFSETQRNKGNFPGRFSGRQFSNSRSEMNVSTLELGDSALYLCASRSAYEQYFGPGTRLTVT.

V is TRBV5-1 and J is TRBJ2-5; a possible D gene is TRBD1 (6 bases). V was pared by 4 bases and J by 0 bases, with 10 bases between. This CDR3 has 14 amino acids. Germline assignment: CDR1 SGHRS and CDR2 YFSETQ. The chain's CDR3 is CASSPDSDQETQYF. CDR3 nucleotide sequence: TGCGCCAGCAGCCCGGACAGCGACCAAGAGACCCAGTACTTC. Supplemented by reference TRBV5-1 and TRBJ2-5, the full variable domain reads KAGVTQTPRYLIKTRGQQVTLSCSPISGHRSVSWYQQTPGQGLQFLFEYFSETQRNKGNFPGRFSGRQFSNSRSEMNVSTLELGDSALYLCASSPDSDQETQYFGPGTRLLVL.

J is TRBJ2-3 and V is TRBV4-3; perhaps TRBD2 as D (5 bases). The CDR3 is 15 amino acids. Germline assignment: CDR1 LGHNA and CDR2 YSLEER. The V gene lost 4 bases and the J gene lost 5 bases, with 16 bases spanning the gap. DNA of the CDR3: TGCGCCAGCAGCCTCCTCCGGGCTAGCCAAGATACGCAGTATTTT. Its protein product is CASSLLRASQDTQYF.